These 10 T cell receptor beta chains came from one sample sequenced in a study of OX40 agonist ivuxolimab in advanced cancers. Library prep was done by the immunoSEQ multiplex PCR assay. The table comes from immuneACCESS by way of TCRdb, which keeps in-frame sequences with V and J called. Part of the clones is missing from these tables; in studies checked, under half for an unresolved V gene and the rest for unknown reasons. The sample yields about 100,000 clones; 91% were counted once. About 1.2% of the sample rests with the top ten. This specimen consisted of CD4+ or CD8+ T cells sorted from blood, obtained in a trial of the OX40 agonist ivuxolimab. The receptors were gathered from an adult with an advanced solid tumor such as melanoma, head and neck, liver or kidney cancer.

This chain links TRBV7-9 with TRBJ1-2, with 8 bases matching TRBD1. The length of the CDR3 is 14 residues. The trim removed 2 bases at V and 6 bases at J, leaving 5 bases unmatched. Germline-derived CDR1 and CDR2 are SEHNR and FQNEAQ (reference sequence). The CDR3 region has the DNA TGTGCCAGCAGCTTAACAGGGGGGAGGAATGGCTACACCTTC. Protein: CASSLTGGRNGYTF. The full variable domain, completed using reference TRBV7-9 and TRBJ1-2, is DTGVSQNPRHKITKRGQNVTFRCDPISEHNRLYWYRQTLGQGPEFLTYFQNEAQLEKSRLLSDRFSAERPKGSFSTLEIQRTEQGDSAMYLCASSLTGGRNGYTFGSGTRLTVV.

The rearrangement links TRBV10-3 to TRBJ2-7; 8 bases are shared with TRBD2. The CDR3 totals 15 residues. The J segment lost 2 bases and the V segment lost 2 bases, leaving 5 bases of the junction unmatched. Germline CDR1 and CDR2: ENHRY and SYGVKD. The CDR3 protein is CAISEREGGPYEQYF. In nucleotides, the CDR3 is TGTGCCATCAGTGAGCGGGAGGGGGGCCCCTACGAGCAGTACTTC.

CDR3 sequence (DNA): TGTGCCAGCAGCCGTGCCCAGGGAACGGACGAGCAGTACTTC. Translating it yields CASSRAQGTDEQYF. The chain carries TRBV7-9 and TRBJ2-7; the D gene is possibly TRBD1 (5 bases). The germline CDR1 and CDR2 sequences are SEHNR and FQNEAQ (reference sequence). The CDR3 runs to 14 residues. The germline V and J ends were trimmed by 5 bases and 5 bases, with 16 bases remaining between them.

The chain links TRBV7-3 to TRBJ1-1; D perhaps matches TRBD1 (5 bases). The V end lost 5 bases, the J end lost 4 bases, and 14 bases lay between the germline ends. This CDR3 has 14 residues. Per the germline V gene, CDR1 is SGHTA and CDR2 is FQGTGA. CDR3 loop: CASSRRDRGTEAFF. The CDR3 bases are TGTGCCAGCAGCCGTCGGGACCGTGGCACTGAAGCTTTCTTT.

V gene TRBV6-6 combines with J gene TRBJ1-2, with D unresolved. The CDR3 covers 14 residues. V shed 7 bases and J shed 1 base, with 13 bases lying between them. Germline V lookup: CDR1 MNHNY, CDR2 SVGAGI (reference sequence). The CDR3 nucleotides read TGTGCCAGCACCATGGGTGGGAGTAACTATGGCTACACCTTC. It codes for CASTMGGSNYGYTF.

The chain couples TRBV6-5 to TRBJ2-7; 8 positions match TRBD1. Per germline, CDR1 MNHEY and CDR2 SVGAGI. Unmatched junction bases numbered 6, after V lost 9 bases and J lost 2 bases. There are 13 residues in the CDR3. The CDR3 region is CASGQGPTYEQYF. The CDR3 DNA follows: TGTGCCAGTGGACAGGGACCTACCTACGAGCAGTACTTC.

The chain recombines TRBV28 with TRBJ1-5; a possible D gene is TRBD1 (5 bases). V shed 10 bases and J shed 2 bases, with 15 bases lying between them. Germline lookup yields CDR1 MDHEN and CDR2 SYDVKM. This CDR3 has 14 residues. CDR3 DNA sequence: TGTGCCACCCTCGGGACCGTCGGCAATCAGCCCCAGCATTTT. Translated: CATLGTVGNQPQHF.

The chain uses TRBV30 and TRBJ2-3; 16 bases align to TRBD2. The germline V gene encodes CDR1 GTSNPN and CDR2 SVGIG (reference sequence). V lost 6 bases and J lost 4; bases outside the gene matches: 10. This CDR3 region has 17 residues. The DNA for the CDR3 is TGTGCCTGTTCCGGGACTAGCGGGAGGGCCGGCCCAGATACGCAGTATTTT. The encoded protein is CACSGTSGRAGPDTQYF.

This clone came up once. One end of the junction is discordant with germline, which a read error may explain. The gene calls are TRBV23-1 and TRBJ2-7; D is unclear. Being an ORF, TRBV23-1 has a function that is uncertain. This CDR3 is 11 amino acids long. CDR3 sequence reads: CASSQFKACRF. The CDR3 region has the DNA TGCGCCAGCAGTCAATTTAAGGCCTGTCGGTTC.

V usage is TRBV28 and J usage is TRBJ2-7, with a possible D match to TRBD1 (6 bases). From germline, CDR1 is MDHEN and CDR2 SYDVKM. Trimming pared 2 bases from V and 9 bases from J, leaving 11 bases between. The CDR3 runs to 12 residues. For the CDR3, the DNA is TGTGCCAGCAGTTTAAGGACAGACACGCAGTACTTC. Protein product: CASSLRTDTQYF.